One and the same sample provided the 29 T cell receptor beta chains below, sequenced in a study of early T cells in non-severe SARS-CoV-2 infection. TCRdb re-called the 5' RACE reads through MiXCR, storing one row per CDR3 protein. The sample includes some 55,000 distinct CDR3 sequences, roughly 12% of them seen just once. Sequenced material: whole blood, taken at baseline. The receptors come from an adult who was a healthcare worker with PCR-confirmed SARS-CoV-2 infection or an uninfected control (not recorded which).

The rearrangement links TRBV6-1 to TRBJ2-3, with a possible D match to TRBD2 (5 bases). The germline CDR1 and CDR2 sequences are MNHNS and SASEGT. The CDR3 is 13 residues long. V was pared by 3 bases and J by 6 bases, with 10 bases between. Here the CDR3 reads CASSELIADTQYF. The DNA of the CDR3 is TGTGCCAGCAGTGAGTTGATAGCGGATACGCAGTATTTT.

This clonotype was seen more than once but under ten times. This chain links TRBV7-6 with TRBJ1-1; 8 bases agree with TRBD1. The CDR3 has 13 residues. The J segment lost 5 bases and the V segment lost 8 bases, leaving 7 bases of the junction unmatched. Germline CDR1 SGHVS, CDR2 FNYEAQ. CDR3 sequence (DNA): TGTGCCAGCGGATACAGGGGGGGTACTGAAGCTTTCTTT. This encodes CASGYRGGTEAFF.

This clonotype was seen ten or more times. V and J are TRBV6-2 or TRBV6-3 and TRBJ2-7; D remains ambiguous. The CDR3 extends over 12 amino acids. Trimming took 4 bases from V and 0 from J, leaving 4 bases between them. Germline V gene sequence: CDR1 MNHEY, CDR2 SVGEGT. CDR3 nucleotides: TGTGCCAGCAGTTCGGACTCCTACGAGCAGTACTTC. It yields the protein CASSSDSYEQYF.

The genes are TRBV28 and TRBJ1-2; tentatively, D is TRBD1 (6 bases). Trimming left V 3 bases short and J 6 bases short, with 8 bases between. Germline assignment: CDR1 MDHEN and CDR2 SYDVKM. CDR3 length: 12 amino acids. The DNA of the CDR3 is TGTGCCAGCAGTTTCCGGGGGCATGGCTACACCTTC. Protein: CASSFRGHGYTF.

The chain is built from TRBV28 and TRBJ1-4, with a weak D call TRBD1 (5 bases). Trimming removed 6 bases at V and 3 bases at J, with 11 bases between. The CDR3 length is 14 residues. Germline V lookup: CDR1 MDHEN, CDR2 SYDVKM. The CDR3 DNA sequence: TGTGCCAGCAGCCCGGGGGTACCTAATGAAAAACTGTTTTTT. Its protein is CASSPGVPNEKLFF. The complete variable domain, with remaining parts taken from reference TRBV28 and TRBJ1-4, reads DVKVTQSSRYLVKRTGEKVFLECVQDMDHENMFWYRQDPGLGLRLIYFSYDVKMKEKGDIPEGYSVSREKKERFSLILESASTNQTSMYLCASSPGVPNEKLFFGSGTQLSVL.

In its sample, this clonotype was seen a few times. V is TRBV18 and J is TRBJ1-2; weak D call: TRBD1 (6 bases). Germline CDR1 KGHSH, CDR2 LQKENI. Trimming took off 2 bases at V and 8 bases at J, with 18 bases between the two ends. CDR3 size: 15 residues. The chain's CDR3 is CASSPAEGGRRGYTF. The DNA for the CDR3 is TGTGCCAGCTCACCAGCGGAAGGGGGGCGGCGCGGCTACACCTTC.

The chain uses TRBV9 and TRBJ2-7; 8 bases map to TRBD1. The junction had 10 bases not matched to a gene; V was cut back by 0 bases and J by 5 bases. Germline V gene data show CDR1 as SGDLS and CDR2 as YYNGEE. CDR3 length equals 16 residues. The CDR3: CASSVDFQGAANEQYF. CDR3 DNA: TGTGCCAGCAGCGTAGATTTCCAGGGGGCAGCGAACGAGCAGTACTTC.

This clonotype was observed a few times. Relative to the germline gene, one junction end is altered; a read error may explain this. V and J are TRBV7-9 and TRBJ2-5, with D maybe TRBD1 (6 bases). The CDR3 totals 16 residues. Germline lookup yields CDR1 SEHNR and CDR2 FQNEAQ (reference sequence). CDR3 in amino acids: CASSLAGSGQYYPGDF. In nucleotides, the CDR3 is TGTGCCAGCAGCTTAGCAGGGTCCGGACAGTATTATCCAGGAGACTTC.

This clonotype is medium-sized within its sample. The CDR3 loop is CASSSHGTGNSPLHF. The CDR3 nucleotides read TGTGCCAGCAGTTCCCACGGGACAGGGAATTCACCCCTCCACTTT. The chain combines TRBV28 with TRBJ1-6; 9 nucleotides agree with TRBD1. The V and J ends lost 4 bases and 7 bases, in that order; junction bases with no gene match: 5. There are 15 residues in the CDR3. Germline CDR1 reads MDHEN; CDR2 reads SYDVKM.

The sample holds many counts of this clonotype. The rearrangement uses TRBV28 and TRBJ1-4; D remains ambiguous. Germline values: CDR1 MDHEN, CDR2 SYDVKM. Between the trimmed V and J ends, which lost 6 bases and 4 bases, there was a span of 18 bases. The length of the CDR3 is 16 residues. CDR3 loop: CASSLQHTELNEKLFF. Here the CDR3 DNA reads TGTGCCAGCAGCCTTCAACACACGGAACTTAATGAAAAACTGTTTTTT.

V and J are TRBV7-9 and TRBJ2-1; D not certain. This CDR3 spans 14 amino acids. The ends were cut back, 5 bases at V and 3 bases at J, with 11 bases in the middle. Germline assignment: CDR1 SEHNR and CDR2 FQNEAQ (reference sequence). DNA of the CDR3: TGTGCCAGCAGCCAAATGACCAGCTACAATGAGCAGTTCTTC. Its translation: CASSQMTSYNEQFF.

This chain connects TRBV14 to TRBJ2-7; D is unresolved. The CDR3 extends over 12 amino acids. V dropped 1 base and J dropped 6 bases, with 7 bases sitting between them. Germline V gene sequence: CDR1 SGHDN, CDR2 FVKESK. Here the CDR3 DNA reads TGTGCCAGCAGCCAAGTGGGTCGCGAGCAGTACTTC. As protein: CASSQVGREQYF.

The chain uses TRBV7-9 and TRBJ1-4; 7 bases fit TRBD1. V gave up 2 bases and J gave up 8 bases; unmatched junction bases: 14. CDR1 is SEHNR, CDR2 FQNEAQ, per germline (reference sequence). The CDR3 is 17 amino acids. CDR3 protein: CASSLPTQRGLEEKLFF. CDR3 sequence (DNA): TGTGCCAGCAGCTTACCAACCCAGAGGGGGCTGGAGGAAAAACTGTTTTTT.

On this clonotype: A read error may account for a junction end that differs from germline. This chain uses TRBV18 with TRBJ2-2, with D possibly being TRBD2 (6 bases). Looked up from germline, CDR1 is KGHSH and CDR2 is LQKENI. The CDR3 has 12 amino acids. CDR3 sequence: CASSPQDGGLFF. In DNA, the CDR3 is TGTGCCAGCTCACCTCAGGACGGGGGGCTGTTTTTT. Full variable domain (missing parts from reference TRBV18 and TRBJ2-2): NAGVMQNPRHLVRRRGQEARLRCSPMKGHSHVYWYRQLPEEGLKFMVYLQKENIIDESGMPKERFSAEFPKEGPSILRIQQVVRGDSAAYFCASSPQDGGLFFGEGSRLTVL.

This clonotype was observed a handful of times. DNA for the CDR3: TGCGCCAGCAGCCAAGATCGGAACAGGGGCCGATCAGACAATGAGCAGTTCTTC. This codes for CASSQDRNRGRSDNEQFF. The chain recombines TRBV4-1 with TRBJ2-1; 7 bases line up with TRBD1. CDR1 and CDR2 (germline): MGHRA, YSYEKL. The J segment lost 5 bases and the V segment lost 0 bases, leaving 13 bases of the junction unmatched. The CDR3 is 18 amino acids.

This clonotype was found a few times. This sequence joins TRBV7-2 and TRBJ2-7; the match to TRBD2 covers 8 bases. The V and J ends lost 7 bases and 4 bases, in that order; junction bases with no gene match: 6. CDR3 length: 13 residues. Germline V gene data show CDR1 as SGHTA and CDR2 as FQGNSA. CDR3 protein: CASTLAGPYEQYF. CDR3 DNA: TGTGCCAGCACGTTAGCGGGACCATACGAGCAGTACTTC.

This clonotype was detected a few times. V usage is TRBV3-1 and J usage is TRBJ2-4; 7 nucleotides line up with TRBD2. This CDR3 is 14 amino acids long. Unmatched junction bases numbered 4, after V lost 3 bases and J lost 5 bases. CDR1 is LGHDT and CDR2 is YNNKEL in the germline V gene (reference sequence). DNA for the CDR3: TGTGCCAGCAGCCACGACGGACTAGAAAACATTCAGTACTTC. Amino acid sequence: CASSHDGLENIQYF.

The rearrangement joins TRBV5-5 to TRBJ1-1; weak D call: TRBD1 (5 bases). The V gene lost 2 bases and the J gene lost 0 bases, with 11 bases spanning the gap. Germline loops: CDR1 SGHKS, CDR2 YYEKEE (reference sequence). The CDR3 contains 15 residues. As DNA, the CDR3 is TGTGCCAGCAGCTTAGTCCCAGGGATGAACACTGAAGCTTTCTTT. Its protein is CASSLVPGMNTEAFF.

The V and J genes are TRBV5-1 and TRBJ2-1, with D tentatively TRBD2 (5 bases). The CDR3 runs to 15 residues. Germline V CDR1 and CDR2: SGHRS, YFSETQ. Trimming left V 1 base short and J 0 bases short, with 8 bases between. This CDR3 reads CASSLTGSSYNEQFF. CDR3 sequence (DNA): TGCGCCAGCAGCTTGACGGGGAGCTCCTACAATGAGCAGTTCTTC.

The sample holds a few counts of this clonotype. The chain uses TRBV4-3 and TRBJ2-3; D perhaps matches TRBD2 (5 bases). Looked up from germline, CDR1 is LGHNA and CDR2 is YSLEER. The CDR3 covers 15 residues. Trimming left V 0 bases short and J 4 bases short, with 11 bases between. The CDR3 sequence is CASSQEEVGADTQYF. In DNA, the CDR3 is TGCGCCAGCAGCCAAGAGGAGGTGGGCGCAGATACGCAGTATTTT.

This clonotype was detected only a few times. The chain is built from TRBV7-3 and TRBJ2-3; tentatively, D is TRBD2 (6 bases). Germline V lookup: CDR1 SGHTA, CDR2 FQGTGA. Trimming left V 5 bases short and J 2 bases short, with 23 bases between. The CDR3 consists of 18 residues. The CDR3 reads CASSPPDVGGNNTDTQYF. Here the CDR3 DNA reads TGTGCCAGCAGCCCCCCTGATGTCGGCGGGAACAACACAGATACGCAGTATTTT. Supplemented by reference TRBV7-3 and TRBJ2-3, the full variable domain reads GAGVSQTPSNKVTEKGKYVELRCDPISGHTALYWYRQSLGQGPEFLIYFQGTGAADDSGLPNDRFFAVRPEGSVSTLKIQRTERGDSAVYLCASSPPDVGGNNTDTQYFGPGTRLTVL.

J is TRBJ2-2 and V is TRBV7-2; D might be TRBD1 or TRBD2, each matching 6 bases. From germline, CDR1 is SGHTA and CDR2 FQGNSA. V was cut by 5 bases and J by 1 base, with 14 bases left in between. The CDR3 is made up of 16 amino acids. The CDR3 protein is CASSPPGGGNTGELFF. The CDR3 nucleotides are TGTGCCAGCAGCCCCCCCGGAGGGGGGAACACCGGGGAGCTGTTTTTT. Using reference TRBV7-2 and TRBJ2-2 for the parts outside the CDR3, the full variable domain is GAGVSQSPSNKVTEKGKDVELRCDPISGHTALYWYRQSLGQGLEFLIYFQGNSAPDKSGLPSDRFSAERTGGSVSTLTIQRTQQEDSAVYLCASSPPGGGNTGELFFGEGSRLTVL.

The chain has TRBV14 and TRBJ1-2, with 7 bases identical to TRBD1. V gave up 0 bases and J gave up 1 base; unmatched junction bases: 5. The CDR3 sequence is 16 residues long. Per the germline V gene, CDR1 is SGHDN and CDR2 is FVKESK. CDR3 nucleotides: TGTGCCAGCAGCCAAGATGTACAGGGGTTTAACTATGGCTACACCTTC. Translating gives CASSQDVQGFNYGYTF. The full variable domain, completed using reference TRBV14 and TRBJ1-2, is EAGVTQFPSHSVIEKGQTVTLRCDPISGHDNLYWYRRVMGKEIKFLLHFVKESKQDESGMPNNRFLAERTGGTYSTLKVQPAELEDSGVYFCASSQDVQGFNYGYTFGSGTRLTVV.

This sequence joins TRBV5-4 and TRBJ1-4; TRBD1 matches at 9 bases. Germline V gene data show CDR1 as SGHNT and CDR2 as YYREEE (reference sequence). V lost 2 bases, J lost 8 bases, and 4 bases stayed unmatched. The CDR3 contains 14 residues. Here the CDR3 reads CASSFGTGQEKLFF. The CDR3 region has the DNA TGTGCCAGCAGCTTCGGGACAGGGCAGGAAAAACTGTTTTTT.

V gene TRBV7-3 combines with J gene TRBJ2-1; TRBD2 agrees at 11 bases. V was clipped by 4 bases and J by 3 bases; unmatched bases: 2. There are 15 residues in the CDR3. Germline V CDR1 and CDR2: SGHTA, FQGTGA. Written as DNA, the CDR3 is TGTGCCAGCAGCTCCGGACTAGCGGGCTACAATGAGCAGTTCTTC. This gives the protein CASSSGLAGYNEQFF.

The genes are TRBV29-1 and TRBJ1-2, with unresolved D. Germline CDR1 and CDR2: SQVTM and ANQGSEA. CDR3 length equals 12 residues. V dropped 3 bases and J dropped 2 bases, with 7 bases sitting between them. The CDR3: CSVDRQNYGYTF. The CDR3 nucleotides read TGCAGCGTTGATAGGCAGAACTATGGCTACACCTTC.

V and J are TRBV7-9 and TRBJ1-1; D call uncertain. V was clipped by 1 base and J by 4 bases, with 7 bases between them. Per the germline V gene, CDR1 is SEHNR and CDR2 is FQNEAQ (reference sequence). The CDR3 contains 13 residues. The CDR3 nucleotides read TGTGCCAGCAGCTTAGAGGAGGGCACTGAAGCTTTCTTT. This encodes CASSLEEGTEAFF.

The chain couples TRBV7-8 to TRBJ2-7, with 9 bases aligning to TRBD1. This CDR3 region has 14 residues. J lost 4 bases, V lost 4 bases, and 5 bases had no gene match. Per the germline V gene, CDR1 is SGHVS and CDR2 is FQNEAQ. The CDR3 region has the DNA TGTGCCAGCAGCTCGACAGGGGGATCGTACGAGCAGTACTTC. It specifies CASSSTGGSYEQYF.

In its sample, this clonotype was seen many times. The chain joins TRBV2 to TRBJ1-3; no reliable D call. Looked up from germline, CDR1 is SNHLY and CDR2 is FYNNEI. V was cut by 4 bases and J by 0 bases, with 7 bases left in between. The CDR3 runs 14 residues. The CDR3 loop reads CASSGPYSGNTIYF. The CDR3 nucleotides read TGTGCCAGCAGTGGACCTTACTCTGGAAACACCATATATTTT.